This TCR beta chain was captured in a study of lymphopenia after photon versus proton radiotherapy. Turning to this clone: Its antigen is currently unknown.

TCRdb's table, derived via immunoSEQ multiplex PCR, lists solely in-frame clones and lacks some. Of more than 50,000 clones listed, around 80% were seen once; the top ten hold less than 35%. Study-level findings and limits: After the lymphocyte nadir, photon-treated repertoires showed oligoclonal expansion, especially of CD8+ Temra cells. Proton therapy kept repertoires fairly stable, unlike photons, which gained effector/memory cells. Larger post-nadir TCR diversity loss correlated inversely with survival in deceased patients.

The trim removed 5 bases at V and 0 bases at J, leaving 5 bases unmatched. Germline CDR1 and CDR2: LNHDA and SQIVND (reference sequence). The CDR3 sequence is 15 residues long. The gene calls are TRBV19 and TRBJ2-7, with 9 positions matching TRBD1. This clonotype was sampled from a man in his fifties or sixties with gastric cancer. The input for sequencing was peripheral blood, taken from a patient treated with photon-based radiotherapy. CDR3 protein: CASSLDRGGSYEQYF. CDR3 DNA: TGTGCCAGTAGTTTGGACAGGGGCGGCTCCTACGAGCAGTACTTC. Drawing the rest from reference TRBV19 and TRBJ2-7, the complete variable domain is DGGITQSPKYLFRKEGQNVTLSCEQNLNHDAMYWYRQDPGQGLRLIYYSQIVNDFQKGDIAEGYSVSREKKESFPLTVTSAQKNPTAFYLCASSLDRGGSYEQYFGPGTRLTVT.